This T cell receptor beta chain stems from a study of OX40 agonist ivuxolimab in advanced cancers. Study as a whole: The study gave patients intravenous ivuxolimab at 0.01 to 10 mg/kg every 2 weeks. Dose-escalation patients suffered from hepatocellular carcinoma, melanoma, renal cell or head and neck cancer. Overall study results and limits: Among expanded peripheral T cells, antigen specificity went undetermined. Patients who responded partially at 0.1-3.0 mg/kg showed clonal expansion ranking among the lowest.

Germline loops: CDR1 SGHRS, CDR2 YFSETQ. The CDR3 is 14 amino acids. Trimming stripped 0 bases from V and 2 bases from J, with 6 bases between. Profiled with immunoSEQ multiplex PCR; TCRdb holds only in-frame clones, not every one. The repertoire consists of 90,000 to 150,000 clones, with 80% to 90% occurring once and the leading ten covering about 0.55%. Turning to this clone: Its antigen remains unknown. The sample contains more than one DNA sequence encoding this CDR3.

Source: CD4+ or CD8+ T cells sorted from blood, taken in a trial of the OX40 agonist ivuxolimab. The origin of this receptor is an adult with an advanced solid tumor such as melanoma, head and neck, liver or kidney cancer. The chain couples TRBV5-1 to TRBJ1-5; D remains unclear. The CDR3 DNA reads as TGCGCCAGCAGCTTGGGAGGCGGCAATCAGCCCCAGCATTTT. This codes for CASSLGGGNQPQHF. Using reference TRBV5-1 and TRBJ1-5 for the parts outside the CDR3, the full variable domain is KAGVTQTPRYLIKTRGQQVTLSCSPISGHRSVSWYQQTPGQGLQFLFEYFSETQRNKGNFPGRFSGRQFSNSRSEMNVSTLELGDSALYLCASSLGGGNQPQHFGDGTRLSIL.